The sequence of this T cell receptor (beta chain) was determined in a study of cytomegalovirus exposure and HLA in healthy donors. Study-level findings and limits: TRBV6-2, TRBV6-3 and other indistinguishable V segments were excluded. There was a cluster of highly shared sequence variants that was likely a sequencing artifact. A later examination showed that TCR association rates differed by HLA locus, with DRB1 most and HLA-C fewest.

Amplification used 60 Vbeta primers and 13 Jbeta primers. Profiled with immunoSEQ multiplex PCR; TCRdb holds only in-frame clones, not every one. In the table there are about 150,000 clones, around 78% of which are singletons. Germline-derived CDR1 and CDR2 are SGHRS and YFSETQ. V lost 1 base and J 2 bases, leaving 20 bases between the germline ends. This CDR3 region has 18 residues. On this clone: Its antigen remains unknown.

The receptor was isolated from a man in his forties in good health and CMV-seronegative. This chain uses TRBV5-1 with TRBJ2-3; a possible D gene is TRBD2 (5 bases). Sequenced: PBMCs. The CDR3: CASSLRAVAVEDTDTQYF. The CDR3 nucleotides are TGCGCCAGCAGCTTGCGGGCCGTAGCTGTGGAGGACACAGATACGCAGTATTTT.